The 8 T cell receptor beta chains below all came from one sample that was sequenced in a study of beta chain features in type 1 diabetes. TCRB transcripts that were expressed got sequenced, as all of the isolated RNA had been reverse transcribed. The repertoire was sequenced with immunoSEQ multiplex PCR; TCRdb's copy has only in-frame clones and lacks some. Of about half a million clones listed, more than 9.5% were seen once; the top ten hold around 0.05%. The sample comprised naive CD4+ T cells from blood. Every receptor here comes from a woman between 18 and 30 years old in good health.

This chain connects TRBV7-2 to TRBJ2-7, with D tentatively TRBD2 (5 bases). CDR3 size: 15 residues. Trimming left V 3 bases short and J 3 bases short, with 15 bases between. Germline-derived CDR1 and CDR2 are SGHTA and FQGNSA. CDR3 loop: CASSFEGVRGYEQYV. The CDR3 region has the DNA TGTGCCAGCAGCTTCGAGGGAGTCAGAGGCTACGAGCAGTACGTC.

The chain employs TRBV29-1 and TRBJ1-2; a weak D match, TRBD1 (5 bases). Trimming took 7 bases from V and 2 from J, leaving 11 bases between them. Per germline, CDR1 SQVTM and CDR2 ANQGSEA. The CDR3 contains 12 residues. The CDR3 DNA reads TGCAGCGCCCGGGACGGCAACTATGGCTACACCTTC. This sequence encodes CSARDGNYGYTF.

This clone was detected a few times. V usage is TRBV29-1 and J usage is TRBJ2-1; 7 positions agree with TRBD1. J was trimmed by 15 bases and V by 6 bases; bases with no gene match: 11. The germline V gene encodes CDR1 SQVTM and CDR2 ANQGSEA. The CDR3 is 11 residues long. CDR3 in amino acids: CSVDARDRVFF. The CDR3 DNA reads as TGCAGCGTGGACGCCCGGGACAGAGTGTTCTTC.

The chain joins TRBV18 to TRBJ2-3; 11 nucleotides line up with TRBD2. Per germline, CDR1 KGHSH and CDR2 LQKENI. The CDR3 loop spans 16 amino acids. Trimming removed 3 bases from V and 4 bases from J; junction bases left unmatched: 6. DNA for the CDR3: TGTGCCAGCTCACCGGCAGGACTAGCGGGCCCAGATACGCAGTATTTT. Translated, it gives CASSPAGLAGPDTQYF.

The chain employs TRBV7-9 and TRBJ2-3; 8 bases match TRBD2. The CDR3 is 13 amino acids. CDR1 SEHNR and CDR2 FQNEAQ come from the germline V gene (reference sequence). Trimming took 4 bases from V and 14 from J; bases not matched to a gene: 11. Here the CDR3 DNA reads TGTGCCAGCAGCTCCTCATCGGGGGGGAATATGTATTTT. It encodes CASSSSSGGNMYF.

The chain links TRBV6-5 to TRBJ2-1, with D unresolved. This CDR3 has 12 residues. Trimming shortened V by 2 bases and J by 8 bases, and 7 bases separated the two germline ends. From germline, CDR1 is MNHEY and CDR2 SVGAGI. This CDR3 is CASSYPEDEQFF. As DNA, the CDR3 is TGTGCCAGCAGTTACCCCGAGGATGAGCAGTTCTTC.

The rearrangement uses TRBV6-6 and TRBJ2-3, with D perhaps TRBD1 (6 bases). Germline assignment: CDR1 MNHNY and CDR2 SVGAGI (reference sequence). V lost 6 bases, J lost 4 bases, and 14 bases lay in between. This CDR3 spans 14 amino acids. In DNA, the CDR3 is TGTGCCAGCAGGATTGACAGGACGGCAGATACGCAGTATTTT. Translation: CASRIDRTADTQYF.

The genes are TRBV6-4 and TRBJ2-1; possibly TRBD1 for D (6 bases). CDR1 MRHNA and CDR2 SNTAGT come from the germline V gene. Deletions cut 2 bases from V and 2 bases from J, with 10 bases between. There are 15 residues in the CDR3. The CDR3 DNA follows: TGTGCCAGCAGTGACACAGGGTCTACCTACAATGAGCAGTTCTTC. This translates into CASSDTGSTYNEQFF.